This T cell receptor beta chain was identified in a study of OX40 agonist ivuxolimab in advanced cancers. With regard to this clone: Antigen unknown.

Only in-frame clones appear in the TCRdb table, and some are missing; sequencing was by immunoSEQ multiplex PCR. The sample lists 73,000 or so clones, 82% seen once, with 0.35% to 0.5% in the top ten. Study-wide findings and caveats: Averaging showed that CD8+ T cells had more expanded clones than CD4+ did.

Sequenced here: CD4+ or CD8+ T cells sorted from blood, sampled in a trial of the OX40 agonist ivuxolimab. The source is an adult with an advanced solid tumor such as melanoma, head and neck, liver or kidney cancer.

This CDR3 is CASSFPTGEHNEQFF. CDR3 nucleotide sequence: TGTGCCAGCAGCTTTCCGACGGGGGAGCACAATGAGCAGTTCTTC. The chain uses TRBV5-4 and TRBJ2-1; perhaps TRBD2 as D (6 bases). The germline gives CDR1 SGHNT, CDR2 YYREEE (reference sequence). V gave up 2 bases and J gave up 5 bases, with 14 bases separating them. This CDR3 contains 15 residues. Using reference TRBV5-4 and TRBJ2-1 for the parts outside the CDR3, the full variable domain is ETGVTQSPTHLIKTRGQQVTLRCSSQSGHNTVSWYQQALGQGPQFIFQYYREEENGRGNFPPRFSGLQFPNYSSELNVNALELDDSALYLCASSFPTGEHNEQFFGPGTRLTVL.